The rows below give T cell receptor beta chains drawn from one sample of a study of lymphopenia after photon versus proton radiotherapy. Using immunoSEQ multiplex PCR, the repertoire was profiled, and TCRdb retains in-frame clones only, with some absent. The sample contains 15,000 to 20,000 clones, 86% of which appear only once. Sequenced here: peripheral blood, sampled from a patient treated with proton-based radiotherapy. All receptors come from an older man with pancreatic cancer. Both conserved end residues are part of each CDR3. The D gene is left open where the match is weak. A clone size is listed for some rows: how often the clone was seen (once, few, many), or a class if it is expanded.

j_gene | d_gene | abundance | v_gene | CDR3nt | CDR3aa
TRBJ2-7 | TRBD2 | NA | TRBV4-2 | TGTGCCAGCAGCCAAGTAGCGGGAGGCCACGAGCAGTACTTC | CASSQVAGGHEQYF
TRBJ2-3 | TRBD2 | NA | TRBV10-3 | TGTGCCATCAGCCTCTCTGGCGGGGGAGGGACAGATACGCAGTATTTT | CAISLSGGGGTDTQYF
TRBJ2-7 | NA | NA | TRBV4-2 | TGTGCCAGCAGGTCCACAGAGGTGGGGGAGCAGTACTTC | CASRSTEVGEQYF
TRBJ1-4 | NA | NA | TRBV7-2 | TGTGCCAGCAGCCACAAGGCAACTAATGAAAAACTGTTTTTT | CASSHKATNEKLFF
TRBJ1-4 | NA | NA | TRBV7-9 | TGTGCCAGCAGCTTAGTCCGTCGGGGCGAAGAAAAACTGTTTTTT | CASSLVRRGEEKLFF
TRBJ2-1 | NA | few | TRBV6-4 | TGTGCCAGCAGTGACTCGAGTTCGGGACCAGAGCAGTTCTTC | CASSDSSSGPEQFF
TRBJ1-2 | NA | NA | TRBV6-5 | TGTGCCAGCAGTTCCAACTACAGGGCGCGCGGCTACACCTTC | CASSSNYRARGYTF
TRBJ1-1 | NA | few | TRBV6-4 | TGTGCCAGCAGTGACGAGATAAACACTGAAGCTTTCTTT | CASSDEINTEAFF
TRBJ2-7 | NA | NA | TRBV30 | TGTGCCTGGAGTAGTTCCCCCCACTCCTACGAGCAGTACTTC | CAWSSSPHSYEQYF
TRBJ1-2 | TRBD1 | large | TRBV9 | TGTGCCAGCAGCATCGAGGACAGGGTTGATGGCTACACCTTC | CASSIEDRVDGYTF
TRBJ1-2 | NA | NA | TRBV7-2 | TGTGCCAGCAGCTTATTGTTTAGGGTTAACTATGGCTACACCTTC | CASSLLFRVNYGYTF
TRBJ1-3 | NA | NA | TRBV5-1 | TGCGCCAGCAGCTTGGTGGGCTCTGGAAACACCATATATTTT | CASSLVGSGNTIYF
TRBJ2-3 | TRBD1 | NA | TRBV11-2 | TGTGCCAGCAGCACCCACAGGGGTAAGGCAGATACGCAGTATTTT | CASSTHRGKADTQYF
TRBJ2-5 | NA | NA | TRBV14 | TGTGCCAGCAGCCACCAAATAGGGGAGACCCAGTACTTC | CASSHQIGETQYF
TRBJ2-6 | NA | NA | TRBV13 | TGTGCCAGCAGCCCCCGCCTTCTTGCCACATACTCTGGGGCCAACGTCCTGACTTTC | CASSPRLLATYSGANVLTF
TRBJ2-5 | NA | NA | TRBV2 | TGTGCCAGCAGAAGACCGGGTTTACAAGAGACCCAGTACTTC | CASRRPGLQETQYF
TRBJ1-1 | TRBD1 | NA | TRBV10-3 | TGTGCCATCAGTCCGACAGGGGGTTATGAAGCTTTCTTT | CAISPTGGYEAFF
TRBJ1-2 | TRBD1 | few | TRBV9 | TGTGCCAGCAGCCCGAGGACAGGGGGAGTTGGCTACACCTTC | CASSPRTGGVGYTF
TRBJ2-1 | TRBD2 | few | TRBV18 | TGTGCCAGCTCACCAGAGGGGCTAGCGGGAAGGAACGTCGGTGAGCAGTTCTTC | CASSPEGLAGRNVGEQFF
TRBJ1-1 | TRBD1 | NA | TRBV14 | TGTGCCAGCAGCCAAGGATTCCGGGACAGGACTCCCCGGGGAGGGAAAAACACTGAAGCTTTCTTT | CASSQGFRDRTPRGGKNTEAFF
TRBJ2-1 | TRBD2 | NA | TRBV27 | TGTGCCAGCAGCATGACTAGCGGGGCCTACAATGAGCAGTTCTTC | CASSMTSGAYNEQFF
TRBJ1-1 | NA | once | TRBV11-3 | TGTGCCAGCAACGCTGTAGGGATGGGCACTGAAGCTTTCTTT | CASNAVGMGTEAFF
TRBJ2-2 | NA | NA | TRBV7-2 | TGTGCCAGCAGCTTCCAAGCCACCGGGGAGCTGTTTTTT | CASSFQATGELFF